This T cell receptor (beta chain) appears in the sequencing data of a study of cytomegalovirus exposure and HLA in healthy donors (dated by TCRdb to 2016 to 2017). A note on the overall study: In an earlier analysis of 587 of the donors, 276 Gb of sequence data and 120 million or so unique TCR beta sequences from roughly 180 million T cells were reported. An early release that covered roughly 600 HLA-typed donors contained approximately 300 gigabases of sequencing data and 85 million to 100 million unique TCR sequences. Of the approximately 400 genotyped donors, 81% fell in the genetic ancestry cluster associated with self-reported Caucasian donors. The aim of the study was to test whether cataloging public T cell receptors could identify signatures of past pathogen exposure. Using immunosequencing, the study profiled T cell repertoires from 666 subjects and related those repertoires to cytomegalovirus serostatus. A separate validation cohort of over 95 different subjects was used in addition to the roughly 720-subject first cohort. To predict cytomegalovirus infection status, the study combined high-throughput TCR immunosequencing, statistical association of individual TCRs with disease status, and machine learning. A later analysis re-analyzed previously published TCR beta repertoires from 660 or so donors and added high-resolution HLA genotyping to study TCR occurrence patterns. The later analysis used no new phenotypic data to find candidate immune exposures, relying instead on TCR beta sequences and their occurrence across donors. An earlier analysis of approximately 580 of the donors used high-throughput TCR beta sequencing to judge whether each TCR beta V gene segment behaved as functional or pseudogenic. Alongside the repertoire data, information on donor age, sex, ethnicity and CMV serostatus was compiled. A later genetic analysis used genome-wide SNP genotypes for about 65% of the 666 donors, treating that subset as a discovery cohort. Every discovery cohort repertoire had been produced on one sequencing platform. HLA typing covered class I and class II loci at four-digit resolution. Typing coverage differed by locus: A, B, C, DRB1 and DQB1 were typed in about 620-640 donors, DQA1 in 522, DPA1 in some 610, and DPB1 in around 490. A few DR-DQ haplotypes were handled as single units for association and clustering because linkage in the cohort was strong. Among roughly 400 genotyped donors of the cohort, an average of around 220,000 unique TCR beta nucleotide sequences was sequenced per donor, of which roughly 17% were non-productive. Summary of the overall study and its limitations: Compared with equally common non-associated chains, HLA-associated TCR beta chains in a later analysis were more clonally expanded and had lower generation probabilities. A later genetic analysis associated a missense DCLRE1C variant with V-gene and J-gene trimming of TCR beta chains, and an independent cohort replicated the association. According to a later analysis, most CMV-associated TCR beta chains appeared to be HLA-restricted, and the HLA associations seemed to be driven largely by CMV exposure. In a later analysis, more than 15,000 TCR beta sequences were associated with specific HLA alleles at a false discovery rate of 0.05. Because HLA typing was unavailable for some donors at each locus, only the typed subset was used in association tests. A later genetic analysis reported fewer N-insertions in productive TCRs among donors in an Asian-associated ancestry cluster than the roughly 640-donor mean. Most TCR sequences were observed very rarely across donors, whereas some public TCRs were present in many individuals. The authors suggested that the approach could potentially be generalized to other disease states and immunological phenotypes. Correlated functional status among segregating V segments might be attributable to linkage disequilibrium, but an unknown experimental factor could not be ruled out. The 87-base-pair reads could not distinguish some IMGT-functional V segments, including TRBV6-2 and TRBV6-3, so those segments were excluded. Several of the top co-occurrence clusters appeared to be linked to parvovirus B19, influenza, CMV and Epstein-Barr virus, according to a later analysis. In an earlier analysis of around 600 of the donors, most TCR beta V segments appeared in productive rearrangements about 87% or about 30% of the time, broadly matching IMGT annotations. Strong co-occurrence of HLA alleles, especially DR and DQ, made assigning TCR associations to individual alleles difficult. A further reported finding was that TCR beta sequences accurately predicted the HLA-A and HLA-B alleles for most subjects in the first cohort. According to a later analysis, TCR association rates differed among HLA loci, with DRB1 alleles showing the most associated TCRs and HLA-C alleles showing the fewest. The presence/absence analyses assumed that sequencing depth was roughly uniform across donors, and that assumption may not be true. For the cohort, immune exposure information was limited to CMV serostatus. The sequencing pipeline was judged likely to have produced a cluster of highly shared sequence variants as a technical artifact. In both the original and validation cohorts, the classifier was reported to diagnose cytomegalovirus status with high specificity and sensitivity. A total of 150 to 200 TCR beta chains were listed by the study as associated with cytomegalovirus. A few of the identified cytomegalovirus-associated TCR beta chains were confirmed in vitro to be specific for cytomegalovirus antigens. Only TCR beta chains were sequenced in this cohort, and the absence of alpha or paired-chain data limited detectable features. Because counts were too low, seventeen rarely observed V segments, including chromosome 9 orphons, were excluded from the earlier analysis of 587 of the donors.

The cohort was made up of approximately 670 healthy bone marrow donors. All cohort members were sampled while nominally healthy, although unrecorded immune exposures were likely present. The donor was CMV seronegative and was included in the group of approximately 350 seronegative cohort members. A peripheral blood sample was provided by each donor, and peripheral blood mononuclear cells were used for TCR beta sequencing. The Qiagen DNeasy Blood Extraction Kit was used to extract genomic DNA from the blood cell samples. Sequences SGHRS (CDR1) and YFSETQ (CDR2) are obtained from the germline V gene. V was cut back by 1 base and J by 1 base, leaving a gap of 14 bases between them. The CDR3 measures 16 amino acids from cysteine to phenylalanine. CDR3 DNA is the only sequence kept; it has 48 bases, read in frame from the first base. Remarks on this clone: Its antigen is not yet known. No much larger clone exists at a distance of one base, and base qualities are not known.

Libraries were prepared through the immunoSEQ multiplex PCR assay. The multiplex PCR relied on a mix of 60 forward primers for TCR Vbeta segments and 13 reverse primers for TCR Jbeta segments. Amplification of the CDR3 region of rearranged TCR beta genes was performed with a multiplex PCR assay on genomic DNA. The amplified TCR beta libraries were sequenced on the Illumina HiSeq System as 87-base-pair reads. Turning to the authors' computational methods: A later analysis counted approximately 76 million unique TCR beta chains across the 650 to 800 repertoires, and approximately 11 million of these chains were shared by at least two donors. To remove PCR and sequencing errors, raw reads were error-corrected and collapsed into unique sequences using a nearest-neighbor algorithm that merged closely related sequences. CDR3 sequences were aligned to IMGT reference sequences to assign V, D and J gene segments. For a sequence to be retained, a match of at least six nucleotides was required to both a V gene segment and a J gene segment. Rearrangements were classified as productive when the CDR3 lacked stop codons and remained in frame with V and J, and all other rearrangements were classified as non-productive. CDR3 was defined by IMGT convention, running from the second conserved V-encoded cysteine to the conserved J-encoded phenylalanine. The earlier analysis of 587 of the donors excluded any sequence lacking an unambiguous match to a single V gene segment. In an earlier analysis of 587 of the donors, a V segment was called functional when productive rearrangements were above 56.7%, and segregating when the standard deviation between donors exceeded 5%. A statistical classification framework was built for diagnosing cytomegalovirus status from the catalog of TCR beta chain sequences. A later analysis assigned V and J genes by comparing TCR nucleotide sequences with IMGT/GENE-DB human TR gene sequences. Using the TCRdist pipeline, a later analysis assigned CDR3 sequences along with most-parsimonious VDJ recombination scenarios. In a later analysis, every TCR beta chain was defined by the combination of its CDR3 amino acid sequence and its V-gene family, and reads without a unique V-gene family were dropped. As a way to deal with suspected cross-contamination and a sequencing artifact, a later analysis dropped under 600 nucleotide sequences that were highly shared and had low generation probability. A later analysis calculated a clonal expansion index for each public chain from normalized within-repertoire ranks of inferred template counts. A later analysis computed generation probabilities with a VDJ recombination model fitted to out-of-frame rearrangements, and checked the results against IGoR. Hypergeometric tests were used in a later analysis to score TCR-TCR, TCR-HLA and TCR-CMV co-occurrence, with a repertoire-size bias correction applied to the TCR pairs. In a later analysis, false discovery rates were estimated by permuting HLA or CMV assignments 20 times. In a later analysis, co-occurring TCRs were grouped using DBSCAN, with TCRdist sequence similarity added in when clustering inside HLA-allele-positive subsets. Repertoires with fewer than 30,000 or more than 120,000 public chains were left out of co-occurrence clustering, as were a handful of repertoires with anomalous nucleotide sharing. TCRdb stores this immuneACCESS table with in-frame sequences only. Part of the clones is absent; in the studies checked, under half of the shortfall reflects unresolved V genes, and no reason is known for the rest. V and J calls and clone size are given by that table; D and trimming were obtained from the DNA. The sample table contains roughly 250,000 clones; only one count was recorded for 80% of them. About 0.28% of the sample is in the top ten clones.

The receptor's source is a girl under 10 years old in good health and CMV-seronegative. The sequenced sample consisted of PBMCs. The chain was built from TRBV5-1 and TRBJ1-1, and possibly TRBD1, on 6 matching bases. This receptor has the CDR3 CASSLRGAGSNTEAFF. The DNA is TGCGCCAGCAGCTTGCGGGGGGCAGGATCGAACACTGAAGCTTTCTTT.